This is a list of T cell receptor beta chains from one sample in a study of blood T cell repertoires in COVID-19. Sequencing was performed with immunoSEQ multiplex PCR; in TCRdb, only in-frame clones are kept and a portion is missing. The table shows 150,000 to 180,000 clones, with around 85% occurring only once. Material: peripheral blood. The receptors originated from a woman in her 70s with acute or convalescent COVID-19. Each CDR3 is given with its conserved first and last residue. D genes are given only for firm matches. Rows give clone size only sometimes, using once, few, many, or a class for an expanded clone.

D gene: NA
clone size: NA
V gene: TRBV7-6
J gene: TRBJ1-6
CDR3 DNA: TGTGCCAGCAGCCTTAACAGGGCCAATTCACCCCTCCACTTT
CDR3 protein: CASSLNRANSPLHF

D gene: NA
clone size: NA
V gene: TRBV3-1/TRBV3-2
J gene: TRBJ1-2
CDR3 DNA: TGTGCCAGCAGCCAAGATTTCAGGGATACCAAAGATGGCTACACCTTC
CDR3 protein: CASSQDFRDTKDGYTF

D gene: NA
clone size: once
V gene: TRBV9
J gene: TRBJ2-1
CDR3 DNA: TGTGCCAGCAGCGTGCAGGGGAACAATGAGCAGTTCTTC
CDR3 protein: CASSVQGNNEQFF

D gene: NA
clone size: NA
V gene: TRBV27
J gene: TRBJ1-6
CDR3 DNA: TGTGCCAGCAGTACTCCCCCCGGGACTCAGTATCGGTCACCCCTCCACTTT
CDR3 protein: CASSTPPGTQYRSPLHF

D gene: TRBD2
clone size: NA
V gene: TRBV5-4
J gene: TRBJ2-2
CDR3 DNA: TGTGCCAGCAGCTTGGCCGGGGAGGGAAACACCGGGGAGCTGTTTTTT
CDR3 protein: CASSLAGEGNTGELFF

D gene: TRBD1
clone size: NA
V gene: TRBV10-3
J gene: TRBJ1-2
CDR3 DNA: TGTGCCAACAGGGACAGCAGAAACTATGGCTACACCTTC
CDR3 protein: CANRDSRNYGYTF

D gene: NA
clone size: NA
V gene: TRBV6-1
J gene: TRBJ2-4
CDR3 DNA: TGTGCCAGCAGTGAAACCCTCTCTACCGCCGGTAACATTCAGTACTTC
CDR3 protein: CASSETLSTAGNIQYF

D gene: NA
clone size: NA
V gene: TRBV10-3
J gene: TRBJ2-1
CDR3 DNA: TGTGCCATCACTGGGGGAGGCAATGAGCAGTTCTTC
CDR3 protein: CAITGGGNEQFF

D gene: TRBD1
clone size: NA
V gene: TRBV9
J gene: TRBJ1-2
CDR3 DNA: TGTGCCAGCAGCGGCTCAGGAGAAGGGGGCGACTATGGCTACACCTTC
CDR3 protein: CASSGSGEGGDYGYTF

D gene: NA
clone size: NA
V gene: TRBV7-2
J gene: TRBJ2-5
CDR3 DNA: TGTGCCAGCAGCTTAGTACCGGGGGGCCCTGAGACCCAGTACTTC
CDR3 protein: CASSLVPGGPETQYF

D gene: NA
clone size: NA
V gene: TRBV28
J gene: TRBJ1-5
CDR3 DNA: TGTGCCAGCAGTACCGGGACACTAAATCAGCCCCAGCATTTT
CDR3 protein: CASSTGTLNQPQHF

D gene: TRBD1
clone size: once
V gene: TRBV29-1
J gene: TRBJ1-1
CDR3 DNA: TGCAGCGTGAGTGGCCAATCAGGGGGCACTGAAGCTTTCTTT
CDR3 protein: CSVSGQSGGTEAFF

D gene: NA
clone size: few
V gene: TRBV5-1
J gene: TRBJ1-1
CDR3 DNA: TGCGCCAGCAGCGCGGGCGGATCGAACACTGAAGCTTTCTTT
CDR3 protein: CASSAGGSNTEAFF

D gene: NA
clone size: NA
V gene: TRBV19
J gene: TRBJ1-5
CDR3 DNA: TGTGCCAGTATCGAGGGGCGGGGGCTCCATCATAGCCAGCATTTT
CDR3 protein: CASIEGRGLHHSQHF

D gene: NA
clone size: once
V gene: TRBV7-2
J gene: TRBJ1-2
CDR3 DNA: TGTGCCAGCAGCTTATATGGCCGCGCGGCCTATGGCTACACCTTC
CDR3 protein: CASSLYGRAAYGYTF

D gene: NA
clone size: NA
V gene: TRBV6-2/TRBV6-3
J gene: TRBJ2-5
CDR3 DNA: TGTGCCAGCAGTTACTACGGCAGTCCAGGCCAAGAGACCCAGTACTTC
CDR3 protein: CASSYYGSPGQETQYF

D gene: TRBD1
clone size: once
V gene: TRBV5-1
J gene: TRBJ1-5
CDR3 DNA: TGCGCCAGCAGGTCAGGGGACAGGGACAGTCAGCCCCAGCATTTT
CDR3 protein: CASRSGDRDSQPQHF

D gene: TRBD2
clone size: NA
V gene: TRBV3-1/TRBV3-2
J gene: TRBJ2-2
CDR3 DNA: TGTGCCAGCAGCCAAGATCTGATAGCGGGGGCCGGGGAGCTGTTTTTT
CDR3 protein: CASSQDLIAGAGELFF

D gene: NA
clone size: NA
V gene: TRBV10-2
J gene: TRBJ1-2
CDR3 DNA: TGCGCCAGCAGTGATAGAGGCGGATTAGGAAACTATGGCTACACCTTC
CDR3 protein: CASSDRGGLGNYGYTF

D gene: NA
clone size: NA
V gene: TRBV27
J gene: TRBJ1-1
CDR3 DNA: TGTGCCAGCAGTTTAAAGCCCCTCGGACAGAAGAACACTGAAGCTTTCTTT
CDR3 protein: CASSLKPLGQKNTEAFF

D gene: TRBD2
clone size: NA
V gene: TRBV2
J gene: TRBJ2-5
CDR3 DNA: TGTGCCAGCAGACTCCTAGCGGGGACGCCCCAAGAGACCCAGTACTTC
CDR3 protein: CASRLLAGTPQETQYF

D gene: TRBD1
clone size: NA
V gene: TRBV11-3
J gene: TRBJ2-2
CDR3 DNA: TGTGCCAGCAGGCAGGGGGCTGCCGGGGAGCTGTTTTTT
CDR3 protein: CASRQGAAGELFF

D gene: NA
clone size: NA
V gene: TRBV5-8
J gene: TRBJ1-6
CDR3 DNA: TGTGCCAGCAGCTGGGGCAGGTGGGGTTCACCCCTCCACTTT
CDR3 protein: CASSWGRWGSPLHF

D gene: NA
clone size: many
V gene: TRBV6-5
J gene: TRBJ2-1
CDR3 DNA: TGTGCCAGCAGGCTAGGACAGGAGGGTGAGCAGTTCTTC
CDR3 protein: CASRLGQEGEQFF

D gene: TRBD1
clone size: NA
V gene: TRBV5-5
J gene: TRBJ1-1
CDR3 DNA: TGTGCCAGCAGCGCGGGACAGGGGCGAAGAACTGAAGCTTTCTTT
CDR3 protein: CASSAGQGRRTEAFF

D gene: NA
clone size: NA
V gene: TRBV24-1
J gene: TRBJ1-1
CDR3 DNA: TGTGCCACCTCACATCTGAACACTGAAGCTTTCTTT
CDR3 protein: CATSHLNTEAFF

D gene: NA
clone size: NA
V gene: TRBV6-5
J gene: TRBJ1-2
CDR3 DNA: TGTGCCAGCAGCCGGTGGGGTTCAGGGCTAGGCTACACCTTC
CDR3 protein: CASSRWGSGLGYTF

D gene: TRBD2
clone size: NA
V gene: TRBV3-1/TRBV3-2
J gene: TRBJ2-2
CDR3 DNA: TGTGCCAGCAGTCTTAGCGGGGGGAACACCGGGGAGCTGTTTTTT
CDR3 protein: CASSLSGGNTGELFF

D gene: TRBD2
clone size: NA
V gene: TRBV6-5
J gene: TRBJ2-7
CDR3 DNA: TGTGCCAGCAGCTACGGGACTAGCGGGAGCTCCTACGAGCAGTACTTC
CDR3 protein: CASSYGTSGSSYEQYF

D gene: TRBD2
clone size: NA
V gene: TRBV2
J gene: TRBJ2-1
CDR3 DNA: TGTGCCAGCAGCAGACTAGCGGGGCCGTACAATGAGCAGTTCTTC
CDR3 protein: CASSRLAGPYNEQFF